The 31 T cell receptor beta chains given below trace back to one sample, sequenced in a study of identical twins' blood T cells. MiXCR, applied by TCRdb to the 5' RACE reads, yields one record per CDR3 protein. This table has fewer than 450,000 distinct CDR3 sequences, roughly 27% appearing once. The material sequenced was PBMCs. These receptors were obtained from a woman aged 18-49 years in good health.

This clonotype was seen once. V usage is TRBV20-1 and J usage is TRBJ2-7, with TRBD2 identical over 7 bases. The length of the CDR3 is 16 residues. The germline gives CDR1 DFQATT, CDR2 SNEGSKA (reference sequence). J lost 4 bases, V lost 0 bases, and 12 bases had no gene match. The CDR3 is CSARDLGGRGIYEQYF. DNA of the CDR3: TGCAGTGCTAGAGATCTTGGCGGGAGAGGTATATACGAGCAGTACTTC.

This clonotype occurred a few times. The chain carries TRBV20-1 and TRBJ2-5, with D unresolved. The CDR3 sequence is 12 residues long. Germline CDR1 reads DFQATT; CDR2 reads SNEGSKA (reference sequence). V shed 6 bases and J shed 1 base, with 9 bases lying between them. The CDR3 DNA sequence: TGCAGTGCCGACACGGGCCAAGAGACCCAGTACTTC. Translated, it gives CSADTGQETQYF.

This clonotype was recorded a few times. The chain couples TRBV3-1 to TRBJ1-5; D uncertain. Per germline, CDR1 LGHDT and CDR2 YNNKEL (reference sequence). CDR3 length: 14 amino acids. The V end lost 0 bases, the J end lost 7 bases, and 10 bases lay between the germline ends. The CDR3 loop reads CASSQEAGRQPQHF. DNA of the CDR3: TGTGCCAGCAGCCAAGAGGCGGGTAGGCAGCCCCAGCATTTT. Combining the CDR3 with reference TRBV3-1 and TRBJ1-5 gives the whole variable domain DTAVSQTPKYLVTQMGNDKSIKCEQNLGHDTMYWYKQDSKKFLKIMFSYNNKELIINETVPNRFSPKSPDKAHLNLHINSLELGDSAVYFCASSQEAGRQPQHFGDGTRLSIL.

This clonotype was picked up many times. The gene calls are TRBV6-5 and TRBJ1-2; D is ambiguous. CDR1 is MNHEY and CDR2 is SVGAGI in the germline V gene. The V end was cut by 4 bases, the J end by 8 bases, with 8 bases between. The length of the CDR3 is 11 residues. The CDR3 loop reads CASSSNQGYTF. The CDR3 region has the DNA TGTGCCAGCAGTTCAAATCAAGGCTACACCTTC.

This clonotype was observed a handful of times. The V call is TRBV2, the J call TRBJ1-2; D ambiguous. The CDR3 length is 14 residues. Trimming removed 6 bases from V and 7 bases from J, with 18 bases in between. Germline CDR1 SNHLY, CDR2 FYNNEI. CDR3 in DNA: TGTGCCAGCAGCGGGGAAGGTTTAGGCGCTGGCTACACCTTC. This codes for CASSGEGLGAGYTF.

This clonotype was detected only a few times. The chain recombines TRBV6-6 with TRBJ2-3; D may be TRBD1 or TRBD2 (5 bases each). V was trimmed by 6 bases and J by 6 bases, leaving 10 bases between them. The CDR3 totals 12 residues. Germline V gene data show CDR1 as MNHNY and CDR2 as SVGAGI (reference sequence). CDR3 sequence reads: CASRPGLDTQYF. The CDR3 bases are TGTGCCAGCAGGCCGGGGCTGGATACGCAGTATTTT.

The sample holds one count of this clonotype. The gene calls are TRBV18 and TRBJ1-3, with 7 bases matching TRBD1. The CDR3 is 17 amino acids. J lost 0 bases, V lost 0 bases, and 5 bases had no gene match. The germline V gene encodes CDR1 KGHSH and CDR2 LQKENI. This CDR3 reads CASSPPTGHSSGNTIYF. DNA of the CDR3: TGTGCCAGCTCACCACCGACAGGGCATAGCTCTGGAAACACCATATATTTT.

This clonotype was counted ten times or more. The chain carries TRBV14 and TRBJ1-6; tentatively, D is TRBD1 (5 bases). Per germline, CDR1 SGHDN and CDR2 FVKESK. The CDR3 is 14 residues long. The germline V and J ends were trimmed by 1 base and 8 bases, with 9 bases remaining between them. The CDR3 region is CASSQGREYSPLHF. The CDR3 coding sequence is TGTGCCAGCAGCCAAGGCAGGGAATATTCACCCCTCCACTTT.

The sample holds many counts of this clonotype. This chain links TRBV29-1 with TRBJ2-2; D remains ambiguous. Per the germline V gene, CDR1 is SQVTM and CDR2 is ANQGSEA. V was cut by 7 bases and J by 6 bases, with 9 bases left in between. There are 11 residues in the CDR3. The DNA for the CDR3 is TGCAGCGCCCGGAGCGCCGGGGAGCTGTTTTTT. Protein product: CSARSAGELFF.

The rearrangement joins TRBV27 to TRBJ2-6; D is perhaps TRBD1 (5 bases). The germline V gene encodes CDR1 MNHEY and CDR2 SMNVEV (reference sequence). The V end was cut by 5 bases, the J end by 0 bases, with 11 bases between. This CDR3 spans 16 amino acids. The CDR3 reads CASSPGPGSGANVLTF. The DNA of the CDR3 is TGTGCCAGCAGTCCAGGGCCGGGCTCTGGGGCCAACGTCCTGACTTTC. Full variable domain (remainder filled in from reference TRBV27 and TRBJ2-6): EAQVTQNPRYLITVTGKKLTVTCSQNMNHEYMSWYRQDPGLGLRQIYYSMNVEVTDKGDVPEGYKVSRKEKRNFPLILESPSPNQTSLYFCASSPGPGSGANVLTFGAGSRLTVL.

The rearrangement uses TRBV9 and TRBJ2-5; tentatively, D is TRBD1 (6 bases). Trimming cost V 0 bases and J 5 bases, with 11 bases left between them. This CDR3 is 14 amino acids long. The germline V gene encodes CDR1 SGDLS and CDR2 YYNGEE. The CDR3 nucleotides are TGTGCCAGCAGCGTAGAGGGACAACGGGAGACCCAGTACTTC. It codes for CASSVEGQRETQYF.

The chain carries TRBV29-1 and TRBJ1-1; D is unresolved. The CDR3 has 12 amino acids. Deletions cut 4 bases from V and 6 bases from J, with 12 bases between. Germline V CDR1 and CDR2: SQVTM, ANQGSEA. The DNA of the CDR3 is TGCAGCGTTGGTTCGCGGGCCGCTGAAGCTTTCTTT. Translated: CSVGSRAAEAFF.

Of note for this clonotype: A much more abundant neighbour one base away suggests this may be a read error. The CDR3 DNA is TGCAGCGTTGTCTTTAGGACAGGGAAGGGAGGCTGCACCTTC. Translating gives CSVVFRTGKGGCTF. The rearrangement joins TRBV29-1 to TRBJ1-2; TRBD1 agrees at 8 bases. Per germline, CDR1 SQVTM and CDR2 ANQGSEA. The CDR3 loop spans 14 amino acids.

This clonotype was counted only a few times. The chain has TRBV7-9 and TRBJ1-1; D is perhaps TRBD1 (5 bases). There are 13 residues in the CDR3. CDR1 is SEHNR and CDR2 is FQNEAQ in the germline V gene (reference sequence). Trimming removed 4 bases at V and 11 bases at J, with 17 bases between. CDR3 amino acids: CASSWSAGDFAFF. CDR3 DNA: TGTGCCAGCAGCTGGTCGGCCGGGGACTTTGCTTTCTTT.

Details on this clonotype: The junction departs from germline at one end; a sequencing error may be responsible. For the CDR3, the DNA is TGTGCCAGCAGTGAAAACTTCCGACAGGCTGGCGAAAACCTGTTTTTT. Translating gives CASSENFRQAGENLFF. The V and J genes are TRBV6-1 and TRBJ1-4, with a weak D call TRBD1 (6 bases). Germline V gene sequence: CDR1 MNHNS, CDR2 SASEGT. This CDR3 spans 16 amino acids.

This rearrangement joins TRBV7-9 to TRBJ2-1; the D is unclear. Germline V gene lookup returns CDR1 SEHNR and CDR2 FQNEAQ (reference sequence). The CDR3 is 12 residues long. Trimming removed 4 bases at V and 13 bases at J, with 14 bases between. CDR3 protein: CASSSFGRDQFF. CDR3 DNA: TGTGCCAGCAGCTCGTTCGGACGTGATCAGTTCTTC.

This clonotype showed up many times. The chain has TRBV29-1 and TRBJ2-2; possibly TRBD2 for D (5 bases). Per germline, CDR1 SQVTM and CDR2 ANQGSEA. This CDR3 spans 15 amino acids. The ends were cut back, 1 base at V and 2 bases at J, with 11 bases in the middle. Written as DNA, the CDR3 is TGCAGCGTTGAAGCGGGGAGTTCTAACACCGGGGAGCTGTTTTTT. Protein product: CSVEAGSSNTGELFF.

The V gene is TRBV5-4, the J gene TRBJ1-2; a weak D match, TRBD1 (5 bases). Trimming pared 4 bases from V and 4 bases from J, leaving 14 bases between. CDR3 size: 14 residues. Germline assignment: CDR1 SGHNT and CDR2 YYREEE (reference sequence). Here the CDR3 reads CASSEAGLIYGYTF. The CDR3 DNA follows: TGTGCCAGCAGCGAAGCGGGACTCATCTATGGCTACACCTTC.

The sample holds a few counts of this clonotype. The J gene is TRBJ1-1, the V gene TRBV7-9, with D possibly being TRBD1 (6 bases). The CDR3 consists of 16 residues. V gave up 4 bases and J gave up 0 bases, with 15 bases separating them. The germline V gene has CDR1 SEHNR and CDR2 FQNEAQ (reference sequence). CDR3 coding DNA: TGTGCCAGCAGCTCGTGGGAAAGGGGGATGAACACTGAAGCTTTCTTT. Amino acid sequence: CASSSWERGMNTEAFF.

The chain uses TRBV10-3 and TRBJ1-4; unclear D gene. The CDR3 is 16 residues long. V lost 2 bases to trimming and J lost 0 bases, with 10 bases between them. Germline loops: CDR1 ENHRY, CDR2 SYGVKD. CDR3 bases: TGTGCCATCAGTGAGGGGCCTTACCCAACTAATGAAAAACTGTTTTTT. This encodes CAISEGPYPTNEKLFF.

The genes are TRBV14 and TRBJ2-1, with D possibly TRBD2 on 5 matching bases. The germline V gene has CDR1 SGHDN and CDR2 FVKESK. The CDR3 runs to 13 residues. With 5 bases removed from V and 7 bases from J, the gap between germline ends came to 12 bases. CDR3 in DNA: TGTGCCAGCAGCGACCGTACTAGAAATGAGCAGTTCTTC. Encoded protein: CASSDRTRNEQFF.

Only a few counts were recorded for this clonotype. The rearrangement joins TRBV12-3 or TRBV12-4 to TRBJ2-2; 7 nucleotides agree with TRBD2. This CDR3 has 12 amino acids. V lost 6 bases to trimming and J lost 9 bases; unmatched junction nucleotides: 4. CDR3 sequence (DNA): TGTGCCAGCAGCCGGACTAGAAGGGAGCTGTTTTTT. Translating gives CASSRTRRELFF.

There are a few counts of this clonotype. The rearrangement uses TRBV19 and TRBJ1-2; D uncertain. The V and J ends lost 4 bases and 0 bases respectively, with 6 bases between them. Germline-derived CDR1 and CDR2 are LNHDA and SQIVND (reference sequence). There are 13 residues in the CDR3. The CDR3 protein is CASSTRSNYGYTF. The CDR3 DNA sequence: TGTGCCAGTAGTACTCGGTCTAACTATGGCTACACCTTC.

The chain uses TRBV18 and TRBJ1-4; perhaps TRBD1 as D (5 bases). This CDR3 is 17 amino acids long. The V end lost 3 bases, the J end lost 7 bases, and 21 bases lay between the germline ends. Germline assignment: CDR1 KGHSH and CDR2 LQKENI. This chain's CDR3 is CASSPRSSAVRVEKLFF. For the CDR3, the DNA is TGTGCCAGCTCACCCCGATCTTCGGCTGTCAGGGTTGAAAAACTGTTTTTT.

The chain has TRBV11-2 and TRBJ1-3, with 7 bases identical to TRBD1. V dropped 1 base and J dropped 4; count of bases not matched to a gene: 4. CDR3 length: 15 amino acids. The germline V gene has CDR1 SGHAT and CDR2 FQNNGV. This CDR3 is CASSLARGLGNTIYF. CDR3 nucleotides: TGTGCCAGCAGCTTAGCTAGGGGGCTCGGAAACACCATATATTTT.

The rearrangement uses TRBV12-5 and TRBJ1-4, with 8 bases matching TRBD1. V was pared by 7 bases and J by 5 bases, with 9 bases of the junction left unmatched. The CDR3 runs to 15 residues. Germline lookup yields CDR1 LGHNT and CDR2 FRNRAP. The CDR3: CASAGRGDRNEKLFF. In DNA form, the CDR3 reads TGTGCTAGTGCCGGACGAGGGGACAGGAATGAAAAACTGTTTTTT. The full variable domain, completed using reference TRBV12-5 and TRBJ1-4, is DARVTQTPRHKVTEMGQEVTMRCQPILGHNTVFWYRQTMMQGLELLAYFRNRAPLDDSGMPKDRFSAEMPDATLATLKIQPSEPRDSAVYFCASAGRGDRNEKLFFGSGTQLSVL.

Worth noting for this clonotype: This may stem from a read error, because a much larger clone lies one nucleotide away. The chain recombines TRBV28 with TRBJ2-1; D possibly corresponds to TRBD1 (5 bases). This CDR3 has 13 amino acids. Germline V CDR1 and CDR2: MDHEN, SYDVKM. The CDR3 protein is CSSSLPNRREQFF. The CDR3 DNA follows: TGTTCCAGCAGTTTACCCAACAGGCGCGAGCAGTTCTTC.

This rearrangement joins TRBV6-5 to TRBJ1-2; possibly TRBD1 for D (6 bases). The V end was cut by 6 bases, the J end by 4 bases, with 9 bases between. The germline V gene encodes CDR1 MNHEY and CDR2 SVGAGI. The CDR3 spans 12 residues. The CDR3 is CASRHRVYGYTF. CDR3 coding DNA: TGTGCCAGCAGACACAGGGTCTATGGCTACACCTTC.

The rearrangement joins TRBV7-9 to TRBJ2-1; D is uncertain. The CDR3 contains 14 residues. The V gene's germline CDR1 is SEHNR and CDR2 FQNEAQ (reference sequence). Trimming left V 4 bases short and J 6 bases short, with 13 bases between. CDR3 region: CASSSSVGSNEQFF. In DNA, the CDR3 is TGTGCCAGCAGCTCAAGCGTGGGATCCAATGAGCAGTTCTTC.

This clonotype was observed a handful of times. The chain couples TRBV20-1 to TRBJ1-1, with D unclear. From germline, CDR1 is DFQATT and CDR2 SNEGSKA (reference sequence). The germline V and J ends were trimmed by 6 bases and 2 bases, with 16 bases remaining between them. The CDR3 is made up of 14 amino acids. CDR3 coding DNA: TGCAGTGCCGAACGAAGAGGGTCCAACACTGAAGCTTTCTTT. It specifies CSAERRGSNTEAFF.

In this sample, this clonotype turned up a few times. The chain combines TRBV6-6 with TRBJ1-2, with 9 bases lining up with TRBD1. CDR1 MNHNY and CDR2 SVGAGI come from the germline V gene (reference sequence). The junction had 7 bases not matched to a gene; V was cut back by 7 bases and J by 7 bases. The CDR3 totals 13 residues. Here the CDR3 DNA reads TGTGCCAGCACCCCGGACAGGGGAATTGGCTACACCTTC. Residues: CASTPDRGIGYTF.